The present T cell receptor (beta chain) was sequenced within a study of Ad26.COV2.S vaccination and SARS-CoV-2 variants. Clones were read by immunoSEQ multiplex PCR, and TCRdb kept only the in-frame ones, dropping some. The sample lists about 480,000 clones, about 83% occurring once. Treatment meaning: some 20 received Ad26.COV2.S at low or high dose, single or two shots; five or six received placebo; per-sample allocation not given. Specimens were obtained on day 63 following the first vaccine or placebo injection. An adult of 18-55 years in Boston served as donor. Wuhan-strain SARS-CoV-2 spike was expressed by the Ad26 vector that made up the vaccine. V lost 3 bases to trimming and J lost 1 base, with 10 bases between them. The CDR3 contains 13 residues. Germline loops: CDR1 DFQATT, CDR2 SNEGSKA (reference sequence).

This clonotype originated in a person between 18 and 65 years old who received the Ad26.COV2.S COVID-19 vaccine or a placebo. The source was peripheral blood, collected in a trial of Ad26.COV2.S vaccine versus placebo. The chain has TRBV20-1 and TRBJ2-7; D remains ambiguous. The CDR3 sequence: CSASWAASYEQYF. CDR3 in DNA: TGCAGTGCTAGTTGGGCAGCGTCCTACGAGCAGTACTTC.